The rows below give T cell receptor beta chains drawn from one sample of a study of T cell changes during pregnancy in multiple sclerosis. TCRdb's table, derived via immunoSEQ multiplex PCR, lists solely in-frame clones and lacks some. The sample records tens of thousands of clones, 92% being singletons. The material was peripheral blood, obtained in the second trimester of pregnancy. The receptors stem from a female donor in good health, enrolled as a control in a pregnancy study. CDR3s include the opening cysteine and the closing phenylalanine or tryptophan. The D gene is left open where the match is weak. Part of the rows lack a size; the others show once, few, many or a class for expanded clones.

D gene	V gene	CDR3 length	clone size	J gene	CDR3 protein	CDR3 DNA
-	TRBV5-4	14	once	TRBJ2-1	CASSFDAQGDEQFF	TGTGCCAGCAGCTTCGATGCTCAGGGTGATGAGCAGTTCTTC
TRBD1	TRBV14	14	once	TRBJ2-1	CASSPGQVYNEQFF	TGTGCCAGCAGCCCGGGACAGGTATACAATGAGCAGTTCTTC
TRBD1	TRBV30	16	-	TRBJ1-2	CAWGPGQGPWGYGYTF	TGTGCCTGGGGACCGGGACAGGGGCCCTGGGGCTATGGCTACACCTTC
TRBD1	TRBV5-1	14	-	TRBJ2-5	CASSLRGQGETQYF	TGCGCCAGCAGCTTGAGGGGGCAGGGAGAGACCCAGTACTTC
TRBD1	TRBV29-1	13	-	TRBJ2-7	CSVAGQGEKEQYF	TGCAGCGTTGCGGGACAGGGAGAAAAGGAGCAGTACTTC
-	TRBV7-2	15	-	TRBJ2-7	CASSLVGGGTYEQYF	TGTGCCAGCAGCTTAGTGGGGGGTGGGACCTACGAGCAGTACTTC
TRBD2	TRBV10-3	16	-	TRBJ2-5	CAISGGLAGGQETQYF	TGTGCCATCAGTGGGGGACTAGCGGGGGGACAAGAGACCCAGTACTTC
TRBD2	TRBV29-1	14	-	TRBJ2-1	CSQSSGRAGDEQFF	TGCAGCCAATCGAGCGGGAGGGCCGGGGATGAGCAGTTCTTC
-	TRBV18	14	-	TRBJ1-4	CASSPRSNNEKLFF	TGTGCCAGCTCACCACGGAGTAATAATGAAAAACTGTTTTTT
-	TRBV6-1	15	once	TRBJ2-7	CASSEAGGLTYEQYF	TGTGCCAGCAGTGAAGCGGGGGGACTGACCTACGAGCAGTACTTC
-	TRBV6-1	15	-	TRBJ1-5	CASILNPQGGQPQHF	TGTGCCAGCATCCTGAATCCGCAGGGAGGACAGCCCCAGCATTTT
TRBD2	TRBV7-9	14	-	TRBJ2-7	CASSRSGSSYEQYF	TGTGCCAGCAGCCGTAGCGGGTCCTCCTACGAGCAGTACTTC
TRBD2	TRBV19	17	-	TRBJ2-7	CASSRGQVLAGDYEQYF	TGTGCCAGTAGTAGGGGACAGGTCCTAGCGGGAGACTACGAGCAGTACTTC
TRBD2	TRBV7-9	15	-	TRBJ2-1	CASSLRLAAYNEQFF	TGTGCCAGCAGCTTGAGACTAGCGGCCTACAATGAGCAGTTCTTC
TRBD1	TRBV18	14	few	TRBJ2-7	CASSPGTGGGEQYF	TGTGCCAGCTCACCAGGGACAGGTGGCGGCGAGCAGTACTTC
-	TRBV7-9	13	-	TRBJ2-3	CASSLDPGDTQYF	TGTGCCAGCAGCTTAGATCCAGGAGATACGCAGTATTTT
TRBD2	TRBV10-3	20	-	TRBJ2-1	CAISEPPGLAGGKSYNEQFF	TGTGCCATCAGTGAGCCTCCGGGACTAGCGGGAGGGAAATCCTACAATGAGCAGTTCTTC
-	TRBV1	18	-	TRBJ2-1	CTSSPLGDGGCSYNEQFF	TGCACCAGCAGCCCCCTTGGAGACGGAGGCTGCTCCTACAATGAGCAGTTCTTC
TRBD1	TRBV28	16	-	TRBJ1-1	CASSHSSRGLNTEAFF	TGTGCCAGCAGTCACTCTTCCAGGGGGTTGAACACTGAAGCTTTCTTT
-	TRBV7-2	11	-	TRBJ2-1	CASTQGGQQFF	TGTGCCAGCACCCAAGGGGGACAGCAGTTCTTC
-	TRBV7-9	14	-	TRBJ2-7	CASSLQEVPYEQYF	TGTGCCAGCAGCTTGCAGGAGGTACCCTACGAGCAGTACTTC
-	TRBV11-3	12	-	TRBJ2-3	CASSTEGDTQYF	TGTGCCAGCAGCACCGAGGGAGATACGCAGTATTTT
-	TRBV7-8	19	-	TRBJ1-2	CASSLVGGGLGGLRDGYTF	TGTGCCAGCAGCTTAGTCGGTGGTGGTCTAGGGGGACTAAGGGATGGCTACACCTTC
-	TRBV5-5	15	-	TRBJ1-2	CASSLLMQGGYGYTF	TGTGCCAGCAGCTTACTGATGCAGGGCGGCTATGGCTACACCTTC
-	TRBV28	15	-	TRBJ1-2	CASSPRRKGEYGYTF	TGTGCCAGCAGTCCACGACGAAAAGGAGAATATGGCTACACCTTC
-	TRBV7-3	15	-	TRBJ2-6	CASGKGTRGANVLTF	TGTGCCAGCGGGAAAGGGACACGGGGGGCCAACGTCCTGACTTTC
-	TRBV5-1	13	-	TRBJ1-1	CASSLNLNTEAFF	TGCGCCAGCAGCTTGAACTTGAACACTGAAGCTTTCTTT
TRBD2	TRBV28	16	-	TRBJ2-7	CASSPMGGRAGDEQYF	TGTGCCAGCTCGCCCATGGGCGGGAGGGCCGGGGACGAGCAGTACTTC
-	TRBV6-4	16	once	TRBJ2-3	CASARRPRWSTDTQYF	TGTGCCAGCGCGAGGAGACCTCGTTGGAGCACAGATACGCAGTATTTT
TRBD1	TRBV6-5	12	few	TRBJ2-7	CAGGQEIYEQYF	TGTGCCGGGGGACAGGAGATATACGAGCAGTACTTC
TRBD1	TRBV19	16	-	TRBJ2-5	CASSIEGGQGRGTQYF	TGTGCCAGTAGTATAGAAGGGGGACAGGGCCGCGGGACCCAGTACTTC